The 17 T cell receptor beta chains given below trace back to one sample, sequenced in a study of T cells after yellow fever vaccination. Using its own MiXCR run on the 5' RACE reads, TCRdb lists one record per CDR3 protein. The table has 450,000 to 550,000 distinct CDR3 sequences, just over 20% seen once. The material sequenced was PBMCs, taken less than 25 days after the first yellow fever vaccination. The source of these receptors is a man aged 18 to 30 who received the YFV17D yellow fever vaccine.

V usage is TRBV30 and J usage is TRBJ1-5; unclear D gene. CDR3 size: 14 residues. CDR1 and CDR2 (germline): GTSNPN, SVGIG (reference sequence). The V and J ends lost 3 bases and 3 bases respectively, with 12 bases between them. CDR3 amino acids: CAWSNGEVNQPQHF. CDR3 bases: TGTGCCTGGAGCAACGGGGAGGTCAATCAGCCCCAGCATTTT.

In its sample, this clonotype was seen many times. The V and J genes are TRBV5-1 and TRBJ1-1, with 9 bases fitting TRBD1. The germline V gene encodes CDR1 SGHRS and CDR2 YFSETQ. V was clipped by 5 bases and J by 7 bases; unmatched bases: 9. This CDR3 has 14 residues. Here the CDR3 DNA reads TGCGCCAGCAGTCAGGGGGACAGGGTTGATGAAGCTTTCTTT. Translation: CASSQGDRVDEAFF.

The chain links TRBV12-3 or TRBV12-4 to TRBJ2-3; 8 bases align to TRBD2. The CDR3 has 13 amino acids. The V gene end was trimmed by 7 bases and the J gene end by 5 bases; junction bases not matched to a gene: 5. The CDR3 loop is CASNRGGQDTQYF. The CDR3 DNA sequence: TGTGCCAGCAACCGCGGGGGGCAAGATACGCAGTATTTT.

V is TRBV4-1 and J is TRBJ2-1; D is unclear. The CDR3 runs 13 residues. Trimming left V 3 bases short and J 6 bases short, with 9 bases between. Per the germline V gene, CDR1 is MGHRA and CDR2 is YSYEKL. CDR3 amino acids: CASSHGIFNEQFF. The CDR3 DNA reads TGCGCCAGCAGCCACGGAATTTTCAATGAGCAGTTCTTC.

This clonotype was seen only a few times. The chain carries TRBV11-1 and TRBJ2-5, with 15 bases that match TRBD2. The CDR3 is 19 amino acids. CDR1 SGHAT and CDR2 FQDESV come from the germline V gene (reference sequence). V was pared by 5 bases and J by 5 bases, with 15 bases of the junction left unmatched. CDR3 nucleotides: TGTGCCAGCAGCCAGGGACTAGCGGGGGGTAACCTCCTGCAGGAGACCCAGTACTTC. This encodes CASSQGLAGGNLLQETQYF.

CDR3 amino acids: CATSSGTGDYSNQPQHF. The CDR3 coding sequence is TGTGCCACCAGCTCCGGGACAGGTGATTATAGCAATCAGCCCCAGCATTTT. The chain links TRBV24-1 to TRBJ1-5, with 8 bases fitting TRBD1. Germline V CDR1 and CDR2: KGHDR, SFDVKD. The CDR3 consists of 17 residues. Trimming at V came to 7 bases and at J to 0 bases, leaving 10 bases not matched to a gene.

This clonotype came up a few times. The rearrangement links TRBV27 to TRBJ2-7, with 7 bases that match TRBD2. V lost 7 bases to trimming and J lost 3 bases; unmatched junction nucleotides: 9. Germline V CDR1 and CDR2: MNHEY, SMNVEV (reference sequence). CDR3 size: 14 residues. CDR3 DNA: TGTGCCAGCACGGTTAGCGGGTACCACTACGAGCAGTACTTC. Its translation: CASTVSGYHYEQYF.

The J gene is TRBJ1-2, the V gene TRBV9; D uncertain. The CDR3 has 13 amino acids. The V gene's germline CDR1 is SGDLS and CDR2 YYNGEE. V gave up 1 base and J gave up 4 bases, with 8 bases separating them. The DNA for the CDR3 is TGTGCCAGCAGCGTACGGCGTCGCTATGGCTACACCTTC. Its protein is CASSVRRRYGYTF.

V and J are TRBV3-1 and TRBJ1-2; unclear D gene. Trimming shortened V by 8 bases and J by 3 bases, and 10 bases separated the two germline ends. The V gene's germline CDR1 is LGHDT and CDR2 YNNKEL (reference sequence). The CDR3 has 12 amino acids. In DNA, the CDR3 is TGTGCCAGCGAGTCGGGAGACTATGGCTACACCTTC. Its protein is CASESGDYGYTF.

Only one count was recorded for this clonotype. The rearrangement links TRBV4-3 to TRBJ1-2; D gene ambiguous. Germline V gene data show CDR1 as LGHNA and CDR2 as YSLEER. This CDR3 comprises 15 residues. Trimming cost V 0 bases and J 6 bases, with 14 bases left between them. The CDR3 DNA reads TGCGCCAGCAGCCAAGATAGTGGGAGATGGCATGGCTACACCTTC. Translating gives CASSQDSGRWHGYTF.

This clonotype showed up just a few times. The V gene is TRBV12-3 or TRBV12-4, the J gene TRBJ1-2, with D tentatively TRBD1 (6 bases). V lost 6 bases and J 4 bases, leaving 12 bases between the germline ends. This CDR3 has 13 amino acids. DNA of the CDR3: TGTGCCAGCAGGCGCGGAGGGGGCTATGGCTACACCTTC. Residues: CASRRGGGYGYTF.

This sequence joins TRBV10-3 and TRBJ2-1; 7 bases are shared with TRBD1. Per the germline V gene, CDR1 is ENHRY and CDR2 is SYGVKD. Unmatched junction bases numbered 13, after V lost 8 bases and J lost 0 bases. The CDR3 has 17 residues. CDR3 nucleotide sequence: TGTGCCATCTCCATCTTCAGGGGGACCATCTCCTACAATGAGCAGTTCTTC. It specifies CAISIFRGTISYNEQFF.

The sample holds many counts of this clonotype. This chain joins TRBV6-2 or TRBV6-3 and TRBJ2-1; D perhaps matches TRBD2 (5 bases). In germline, CDR1 is MNHEY, CDR2 SVGEGT. The V end was cut by 2 bases, the J end by 8 bases, with 13 bases between. This CDR3 comprises 14 residues. This CDR3 is CASSYPDLLDEQFF. The CDR3 DNA sequence: TGTGCCAGCAGTTACCCGGACTTGTTGGATGAGCAGTTCTTC.

This clonotype was observed a few times. The chain couples TRBV20-1 to TRBJ2-3; TRBD2 matches at 10 bases. The ends lost 2 bases at V and 4 bases at J; junction bases unmatched: 0. From germline, CDR1 is DFQATT and CDR2 SNEGSKA (reference sequence). The CDR3 sequence is 13 residues long. The CDR3 DNA sequence: TGCAGTGCTAGACTAGCGGGGGCAGATACGCAGTATTTT. It is translated as CSARLAGADTQYF.

This clonotype was recorded a few times. The rearrangement uses TRBV10-3 and TRBJ1-5; D possibly corresponds to TRBD1 (6 bases). CDR1 and CDR2 (germline): ENHRY, SYGVKD. CDR3 length equals 15 residues. V lost 4 bases, J lost 0 bases, and 10 bases lay in between. The CDR3 sequence is CAISGAGDSNQPQHF. DNA for the CDR3: TGTGCCATCAGTGGGGCAGGGGATAGCAATCAGCCCCAGCATTTT.

V gene TRBV4-3 combines with J gene TRBJ2-7; possible D gene TRBD1, 5 bases. The germline gives CDR1 LGHNA, CDR2 YSLEER. V was clipped by 4 bases and J by 0 bases, with 13 bases between them. CDR3 length equals 15 residues. The CDR3 region has the DNA TGCGCCAGCAGCCTCTCACAGGAAAGCTCCTACGAGCAGTACTTC. Translating it yields CASSLSQESSYEQYF.

This clonotype was seen a handful of times. V usage is TRBV13 and J usage is TRBJ2-1, with 7 bases that match TRBD2. J gave up 6 bases and V 3 bases, and 8 bases lay outside the gene matches. CDR1 PRHDT and CDR2 FYEKMQ come from the germline V gene (reference sequence). The length of the CDR3 is 15 residues. DNA of the CDR3: TGTGCCAGCAGCTTGGAGTCGGGGGGTGGCAATGAGCAGTTCTTC. Protein sequence: CASSLESGGGNEQFF.